This T cell receptor beta chain was recorded in a study of blood T cell repertoires in COVID-19 (dated by TCRdb to 2018 to 2020). Broadly, across the study: The collaborator samples originated in the United States, Italy and Spain and spanned the acute and convalescent phases of COVID-19. Samples were obtained from the ongoing ImmuneRACE study (first 160 participants) and from about 1,300 subjects provided by 6 global collaborators. Sample metadata almost always included a de-identified subject ID, COVID-19 status, age in years and sex. The dataset comprised deeply sampled blood TCRbeta repertoires from subjects exposed to, actively infected with, or recovered from COVID-19. The prospective study material was composed of cDNA or gDNA derived from T cells, B-cell-depleted T cells, or PBMCs. The repertoires were released in a freely available public database intended as a resource for research on the immune response to SARS-CoV-2. Where available, HLA class I and class II types were taken from metadata supplied by the sample provider and were not determined by assay-based typing.

Relative to germline, V is missing 4 bases and J is missing 7 bases, with 6 bases of the junction outside any gene match. The CDR3 spans 14 residues, from the cysteine through the phenylalanine. The DNA shown is the 42-base CDR3, in frame from base 1. As encoded in the germline V gene (reference sequence), CDR1 is MNHEY while CDR2 is SMNVEV. Turning to this clone: Its antigen remains undetermined. Base qualities are not provided; no much larger clone lies one nucleotide away.

What the research found in general, with its limitations: How much clinical and demographic metadata was included differed by source and by participant, and the metadata was provided uncurated.

The collaborating institutions used their own protocols to collect whole blood in K2EDTA tubes. Collaborator samples were shipped for TCRbeta analysis as frozen whole blood, isolated PBMCs, or DNA extracted from either sample type. The immunoSEQ Assay, a bias-controlled multiplex PCR, was used to amplify TCRbeta CDR3 regions from genomic DNA. Per the source publication's procedure: The number of nucleated cells in each sample was estimated by amplification of reference gene primers within the assay. To quantify the absolute abundance of each unique TCRbeta CDR3 rearrangement, sequence reads were collapsed and filtered. For each sample, productive Simpson clonality was calculated by taking the square root of Simpson's diversity index across productive rearrangements. TCRdb provides this immuneACCESS table in a form limited to in-frame rearrangements. Some clones are lacking; in checked studies, under half of them reflect an unresolved V gene, and why the rest are absent is not known. V, J and clone size were drawn from that table, and D and trimming were deduced from the DNA. This sample comprises over 250,000 clones, roughly 86% of them detected only once. Over 2% of the sample is in the top ten clones.

The material sequenced was peripheral blood. Here the chain combines TRBV27 and TRBJ1-3; TRBD1 agrees with 8 junctional bases. This clonotype was obtained from a woman between 50 and 59 years old with acute or convalescent COVID-19. The DNA sequence follows: TGTGCCAGCAGTTCATGGGACAGGAGCAACACCATATATTTT. Translated, this is CASSSWDRSNTIYF.